This entry is about one TCR beta chain. Its antigen remains unknown. The data belong to a study of cytomegalovirus exposure and HLA in healthy donors. Study as a whole: The study's early data release held around 85 million unique TCRs from HLA-typed donors. Findings of the study overall: Sequencing likely produced, as an artifact, a cluster of highly shared sequence variants.

V was pared by 4 bases and J by 0 bases, with 5 bases of the junction left unmatched. The CDR3 contains 18 residues. In germline, CDR1 is MDHEN, CDR2 SYDVKM. This PCR relied on a set of 60 Vbeta primers and 13 Jbeta primers. Measured with immunoSEQ multiplex PCR; TCRdb has only the in-frame clones, and not every one. The sample yields 150,000 to 200,000 clones, around 80% seen once. This TCR was sampled from a male donor in good health and CMV-seropositive. The sequencing input was PBMCs. The V and J genes are TRBV28 and TRBJ2-6; 11 nucleotides agree with TRBD2. The CDR3 DNA is TGTGCCAGCAGTTCGGGACTAGCGGCCCGCTCTGGGGCCAACGTCCTGACTTTC. It specifies CASSSGLAARSGANVLTF. The full variable domain, with the rest looked up from reference TRBV28 and TRBJ2-6, is DVKVTQSSRYLVKRTGEKVFLECVQDMDHENMFWYRQDPGLGLRLIYFSYDVKMKEKGDIPEGYSVSREKKERFSLILESASTNQTSMYLCASSSGLAARSGANVLTFGAGSRLTVL.